Following are 10 T cell receptor beta chains from one sample sequenced in a study of blood T cells in healthy people across ages. For the second PCR, which ran for roughly 7 to 11 cycles, a sample-barcoded 5' primer and a J-beta primer mix were used. TCRdb re-analysed the 5' RACE reads in MiXCR, keeping a single row per CDR3 protein. The sample yields over 1.5 million distinct CDR3 sequences, just under 50% seen once. The sample was blood. All receptors derive from a woman between 40 and 55 years old in good health.

This clonotype has more than one count but fewer than ten. This chain links TRBV7-2 with TRBJ2-5; D possibly corresponds to TRBD2 (6 bases). The CDR3 has 15 amino acids. Trimming cost V 4 bases and J 7 bases, with 19 bases left between them. Germline V lookup: CDR1 SGHTA, CDR2 FQGNSA. The CDR3, as DNA: TGTGCCAGCAGCTGGAGGGTTTCTAACTCAGGGACCCAGTACTTC. It is translated as CASSWRVSNSGTQYF.

The chain has TRBV15 and TRBJ2-1, with D perhaps TRBD2 (6 bases). Germline assignment: CDR1 LNHNV and CDR2 YYDKDF (reference sequence). This CDR3 spans 15 amino acids. V lost 5 bases, J lost 5 bases, and 16 bases lay in between. Here the CDR3 reads CATSLRLPGDNEQFF. In DNA, the CDR3 is TGTGCCACCAGCCTCCGCCTCCCGGGAGACAATGAGCAGTTCTTC.

This clonotype was seen more than once but under ten times. The chain recombines TRBV5-1 with TRBJ2-1; 11 bases map to TRBD1. The CDR3 contains 20 residues. The V gene end was trimmed by 4 bases and the J gene end by 2 bases; junction bases not matched to a gene: 17. Germline V lookup: CDR1 SGHRS, CDR2 YFSETQ. As DNA, the CDR3 is TGCGCCAGCAGCACCGTGGCGGGACAGGGGGGGCATGTCACCTACAATGAGCAGTTCTTC. Its translation: CASSTVAGQGGHVTYNEQFF.

The chain employs TRBV7-2 and TRBJ2-1; 12 bases fit TRBD2. Germline V gene sequence: CDR1 SGHTA, CDR2 FQGNSA. This CDR3 spans 17 amino acids. The J segment lost 10 bases and the V segment lost 2 bases, leaving 12 bases of the junction unmatched. CDR3 coding DNA: TGTGCCAGCAGCTTACTCGATCTAGCGGGGGGGCTGAGCGAGCAGTTCTTC. It translates to CASSLLDLAGGLSEQFF.

J is TRBJ2-3 and V is TRBV9; either TRBD1 or TRBD2 may fit D (5 bases each). Per the germline V gene, CDR1 is SGDLS and CDR2 is YYNGEE. Between the trimmed V and J ends, which lost 0 bases and 6 bases, there was a span of 11 bases. The CDR3 spans 14 residues. The CDR3 here is CASSVEGSRDTQYF. CDR3 DNA sequence: TGTGCCAGCAGCGTAGAGGGGAGTCGCGATACGCAGTATTTT.

The rearrangement links TRBV7-2 to TRBJ1-5; 11 positions agree with TRBD1. The CDR3 runs to 16 residues. V lost 5 bases to trimming and J lost 6 bases; unmatched junction nucleotides: 9. The germline V gene has CDR1 SGHTA and CDR2 FQGNSA. The CDR3 nucleotides are TGTGCCAGCAGCACCTTCGGACAGGGGGCTGGTCAGCCCCAGCATTTT. It translates to CASSTFGQGAGQPQHF.

J is TRBJ2-5 and V is TRBV12-3 or TRBV12-4; TRBD1 might be the D (6 bases). CDR3 length equals 14 residues. Trimming shortened V by 8 bases and J by 5 bases, and 18 bases separated the two germline ends. The CDR3 sequence: CASYTGYSVETQYF. CDR3 DNA: TGTGCCAGCTACACAGGGTATTCCGTCGAGACCCAGTACTTC.

This chain joins TRBV5-1 and TRBJ2-7, with D possibly being TRBD1 (6 bases). The CDR3 consists of 13 residues. The germline V and J ends were trimmed by 4 bases and 2 bases, with 10 bases remaining between them. Germline loops: CDR1 SGHRS, CDR2 YFSETQ. The CDR3 DNA sequence: TGCGCCAGCAGCCCAGACAGGCCCTACGAGCAGTACTTC. This gives the protein CASSPDRPYEQYF.

The J gene is TRBJ1-5, the V gene TRBV12-3 or TRBV12-4; no firm D call. The germline V and J ends were trimmed by 3 bases and 7 bases, with 13 bases remaining between them. CDR3 size: 14 residues. The CDR3 region is CASSFWGIGQPQHF. The CDR3 DNA reads as TGTGCCAGCAGTTTCTGGGGAATCGGCCAGCCCCAGCATTTT.

V and J are TRBV4-1 and TRBJ1-2; 10 positions match TRBD1. Germline CDR1 is MGHRA and CDR2 is YSYEKL. V was pared by 0 bases and J by 5 bases, with 6 bases of the junction left unmatched. This CDR3 comprises 16 residues. CDR3 DNA sequence: TGCGCCAGCAGCCAAGACGGAGACAGGGGGCAGTATGGCTACACCTTC. Protein product: CASSQDGDRGQYGYTF.